This is a list of T cell receptor beta chains from one sample in a study of early stage breast cancer tumors. The method was immunoSEQ multiplex PCR; TCRdb's version includes in-frame clones alone and lacks a portion of them. Here the sample spans some 47,000 clones, 83% being singletons. Sequenced sample: blood. The source is a person in their fifties or sixties with breast cancer. CDR3s include the opening cysteine and the closing phenylalanine or tryptophan. Each record gives: J gene, D gene, clone size, V gene, CDR3 protein, CDR3 DNA. The D gene is left open where the match is weak. Not every row has a clone size; where given, it reads once, few, many or a size class.

J gene: TRBJ1-1
D gene: TRBD1
clone size: NA
V gene: TRBV6-1
CDR3 protein: CASSVSSGGENTEAFF
CDR3 DNA: TGTGCCAGCAGTGTTTCGTCAGGGGGAGAAAACACTGAAGCTTTCTTT

J gene: TRBJ1-1
D gene: NA
clone size: NA
V gene: TRBV9
CDR3 protein: CASSVDGRGFSKAFF
CDR3 DNA: TGTGCCAGCAGCGTAGATGGACGGGGTTTTTCAAAAGCTTTCTTT

J gene: TRBJ2-1
D gene: TRBD2
clone size: NA
V gene: TRBV7-9
CDR3 protein: CASRPTGTSGNEQFF
CDR3 DNA: TGTGCCAGCAGGCCCACCGGGACTAGCGGCAATGAGCAGTTCTTC

J gene: TRBJ2-5
D gene: TRBD1
clone size: NA
V gene: TRBV18
CDR3 protein: CASSPPGTVQETQYF
CDR3 DNA: TGTGCCAGCTCACCACCGGGGACAGTCCAAGAGACCCAGTACTTC

J gene: TRBJ1-3
D gene: NA
clone size: NA
V gene: TRBV7-2
CDR3 protein: CASSLDLGTGNTIYF
CDR3 DNA: TGTGCCAGCAGCTTAGATCTGGGGACTGGAAACACCATATATTTT

J gene: TRBJ1-4
D gene: NA
clone size: NA
V gene: TRBV7-6
CDR3 protein: CASSPTFAENEKLFF
CDR3 DNA: TGTGCCAGCAGCCCCACTTTTGCGGAAAATGAAAAACTGTTTTTT

J gene: TRBJ1-4
D gene: TRBD1
clone size: NA
V gene: TRBV6-5
CDR3 protein: CASSSGQGAANEKLFF
CDR3 DNA: TGTGCCAGCAGTTCGGGACAGGGCGCCGCTAATGAAAAACTGTTTTTT

J gene: TRBJ1-2
D gene: NA
clone size: once
V gene: TRBV29-1
CDR3 protein: CSVESGRSYGYTF
CDR3 DNA: TGCAGCGTTGAGAGCGGGCGCAGCTATGGCTACACCTTC

J gene: TRBJ2-7
D gene: NA
clone size: NA
V gene: TRBV27
CDR3 protein: CASVGAHEQYF
CDR3 DNA: TGTGCCAGCGTTGGGGCCCACGAGCAGTACTTC

J gene: TRBJ1-5
D gene: NA
clone size: NA
V gene: TRBV28
CDR3 protein: CASSLSEGQPQHF
CDR3 DNA: TGTGCCAGCAGCCTGAGCGAGGGTCAGCCCCAGCATTTT

J gene: TRBJ2-3
D gene: NA
clone size: NA
V gene: TRBV9
CDR3 protein: CASSVSPVGDTQYF
CDR3 DNA: TGTGCCAGCAGCGTAAGCCCGGTAGGGGATACGCAGTATTTT

J gene: TRBJ2-7
D gene: NA
clone size: NA
V gene: TRBV7-2
CDR3 protein: CASSSRQLSEQYF
CDR3 DNA: TGTGCCAGCAGCTCACGACAACTCAGCGAGCAGTACTTC

J gene: TRBJ2-4
D gene: TRBD1
clone size: NA
V gene: TRBV5-1
CDR3 protein: CASSFVPGQLAKNIQYF
CDR3 DNA: TGCGCCAGCAGCTTCGTACCGGGACAGCTAGCCAAAAACATTCAGTACTTC

J gene: TRBJ2-7
D gene: NA
clone size: once
V gene: TRBV7-9
CDR3 protein: CASSLVGLNYEQYF
CDR3 DNA: TGTGCCAGCAGCTTAGTGGGGTTGAATTACGAGCAGTACTTC

J gene: TRBJ1-2
D gene: TRBD1
clone size: few
V gene: TRBV10-3
CDR3 protein: CAISEPQGASYGYTF
CDR3 DNA: TGTGCCATCAGTGAGCCACAGGGGGCGAGCTATGGCTACACCTTC

J gene: TRBJ1-1
D gene: NA
clone size: NA
V gene: TRBV5-1
CDR3 protein: CASSPSGAKLNTEAFF
CDR3 DNA: TGCGCCAGCAGCCCATCAGGAGCGAAACTGAACACTGAAGCTTTCTTT

J gene: TRBJ1-1
D gene: NA
clone size: NA
V gene: TRBV10-3
CDR3 protein: CAISENRNTEAFF
CDR3 DNA: TGTGCCATCAGTGAGAACAGGAACACTGAAGCTTTCTTT

J gene: TRBJ2-6
D gene: TRBD2
clone size: NA
V gene: TRBV4-2
CDR3 protein: CASSQELSGGPGANVLTF
CDR3 DNA: TGTGCCAGCAGCCAAGAGTTGTCGGGAGGCCCTGGGGCCAACGTCCTGACTTTC

J gene: TRBJ1-5
D gene: TRBD1
clone size: NA
V gene: TRBV27
CDR3 protein: CASQPGQGAMSRQPQHF
CDR3 DNA: TGTGCCAGTCAACCGGGACAGGGGGCAATGAGCAGGCAGCCCCAGCATTTT

J gene: TRBJ2-2
D gene: TRBD2
clone size: NA
V gene: TRBV2
CDR3 protein: CASSFTSGKNTGELFF
CDR3 DNA: TGTGCCAGCAGCTTCACTAGCGGAAAGAACACCGGGGAGCTGTTTTTT

J gene: TRBJ2-2
D gene: NA
clone size: once
V gene: TRBV7-8
CDR3 protein: CASSVIGWGAGELFF
CDR3 DNA: TGTGCCAGCAGCGTGATCGGGTGGGGGGCCGGGGAGCTGTTTTTT

J gene: TRBJ2-7
D gene: TRBD2
clone size: NA
V gene: TRBV7-2
CDR3 protein: CASSLVRDASGGYEQYF
CDR3 DNA: TGTGCCAGCAGCTTAGTTAGGGATGCTAGCGGGGGCTACGAGCAGTACTTC

J gene: TRBJ2-7
D gene: NA
clone size: NA
V gene: TRBV18
CDR3 protein: CASSPTWLGGGLYEQYF
CDR3 DNA: TGTGCCAGCTCACCGACCTGGTTGGGGGGGGGCCTCTACGAGCAGTACTTC

J gene: TRBJ1-3
D gene: NA
clone size: NA
V gene: TRBV29-1
CDR3 protein: CSAMSSGNTIYF
CDR3 DNA: TGCAGCGCTATGAGCTCTGGAAACACCATATATTTT

J gene: TRBJ2-4
D gene: TRBD1
clone size: NA
V gene: TRBV6-1
CDR3 protein: CASSEAADRENLAKNIQYF
CDR3 DNA: TGTGCCAGCAGTGAAGCTGCGGACAGGGAGAACCTAGCCAAAAACATTCAGTACTTC

J gene: TRBJ2-3
D gene: TRBD2
clone size: NA
V gene: TRBV9
CDR3 protein: CASTGLAGSDTQYF
CDR3 DNA: TGTGCCAGCACAGGACTAGCGGGTTCAGATACGCAGTATTTT